This passage covers 13 T cell receptor beta chains from one sample sequenced in a study of response to subunit inactivated influenza vaccine. Each CDR3 protein gets one entry after TCRdb re-called the RT-PCR reads with MiXCR. The profile covers 500,000 to 600,000 distinct CDR3 sequences, with around 11% appearing a single time and 9.5% to 11% taken by the ten largest. A further study also used this sample, focusing on T cells expressing NK-cell markers. According to that study: TCR beta cDNA was made by 5'RACE template switching with UMIs.

Source: PBMCs from blood, taken on the day of vaccination. The source is a man aged 50 or older who received an inactivated influenza vaccine.

The J gene is TRBJ2-1, the V gene TRBV5-1; TRBD2 aligns across 7 bases. Trimming cost V 0 bases and J 8 bases; bases outside gene matches: 8. The CDR3 contains 15 residues. The V gene's germline CDR1 is SGHRS and CDR2 YFSETQ. CDR3 DNA: TGCGCCAGCAGCTTGGTTGCGGGAGTGTACGATGAGCAGTTCTTC. Translated: CASSLVAGVYDEQFF.

The genes are TRBV7-6 and TRBJ2-5, with 12 bases that match TRBD1. The germline V gene has CDR1 SGHVS and CDR2 FNYEAQ. V was pared by 6 bases and J by 5 bases, with 7 bases of the junction left unmatched. CDR3 length: 15 amino acids. This CDR3 is CASSFYGTGGETQYF. The CDR3, as DNA: TGTGCCAGCAGTTTCTACGGGACAGGGGGCGAGACCCAGTACTTC.

This chain links TRBV7-2 with TRBJ2-7; D is unresolved. This CDR3 is built from 12 residues. Trimming removed 1 base at V and 10 bases at J, with 11 bases between. Per the germline V gene, CDR1 is SGHTA and CDR2 is FQGNSA. CDR3 sequence: CASSLDVSLQYF. As DNA, the CDR3 is TGTGCCAGCAGCTTAGACGTCAGCCTCCAGTACTTC. Looking up the rest from reference TRBV7-2 and TRBJ2-7 gives the full variable domain: GAGVSQSPSNKVTEKGKDVELRCDPISGHTALYWYRQSLGQGLEFLIYFQGNSAPDKSGLPSDRFSAERTGGSVSTLTIQRTQQEDSAVYLCASSLDVSLQYFGPGTRLTVT.

The rearrangement joins TRBV5-6 to TRBJ2-7; D call uncertain. V lost 2 bases and J lost 2, with 11 bases in between. Germline V gene lookup returns CDR1 SGHDT and CDR2 YYEEEE. The CDR3 length is 14 residues. This CDR3 is CASSFLDGPYEQYF. CDR3 bases: TGTGCCAGCAGCTTCCTGGACGGACCCTACGAGCAGTACTTC.

The table lists this clonotype with a few counts. The CDR3 DNA is TGCAGTGCATTAGCGGGAGGGCTCTCCTACGAGCAGTACTTC. Translation gives CSALAGGLSYEQYF. The chain couples TRBV20-1 to TRBJ2-7; 11 bases agree with TRBD2. Per the germline V gene, CDR1 is DFQATT and CDR2 is SNEGSKA (reference sequence). The ends lost 6 bases at V and 0 bases at J; junction bases unmatched: 4. The CDR3 is made up of 14 amino acids.

The V gene is TRBV4-3, the J gene TRBJ2-1; 10 nucleotides align to TRBD2. The CDR3 consists of 17 residues. The V gene end was trimmed by 3 bases and the J gene end by 1 base; junction bases not matched to a gene: 6. Germline V gene data show CDR1 as LGHNA and CDR2 as YSLEER. CDR3 residues: CASSHPLAGRSYNEQFF. In nucleotides, the CDR3 is TGCGCCAGCAGCCACCCACTAGCGGGAAGGTCCTACAATGAGCAGTTCTTC.

The V gene is TRBV12-3 or TRBV12-4, the J gene TRBJ1-1; D is ambiguous. V lost 6 bases and J lost 0, with 8 bases in between. The CDR3 is made up of 13 amino acids. The CDR3 protein is CASRSMMNTEAFF. As DNA, the CDR3 is TGTGCCAGCAGAAGTATGATGAACACTGAAGCTTTCTTT.

This clonotype was counted between two and nine times. This chain uses TRBV20-1 with TRBJ2-6; no definite D call. V was trimmed by 0 bases and J by 0 bases, leaving 9 bases between them. The CDR3 covers 16 residues. CDR1 and CDR2 (germline): DFQATT, SNEGSKA (reference sequence). CDR3 sequence (DNA): TGCAGTGCTAGAGACGGCCGTACCTCTGGGGCCAACGTCCTGACTTTC. Translating it yields CSARDGRTSGANVLTF.

This clonotype was picked up many times. The chain links TRBV28 to TRBJ1-1; 9 bases fit TRBD1. CDR3 size: 15 residues. Germline V lookup: CDR1 MDHEN, CDR2 SYDVKM. V trimming: 4 bases; J trimming: 2 bases; junction bases outside the gene matches: 5. CDR3 sequence reads: CASSSGQGGNTEAFF. The CDR3 DNA reads as TGTGCCAGCAGTTCGGGACAGGGTGGTAACACTGAAGCTTTCTTT. Full variable domain (outside the CDR3, taken from reference TRBV28 and TRBJ1-1): DVKVTQSSRYLVKRTGEKVFLECVQDMDHENMFWYRQDPGLGLRLIYFSYDVKMKEKGDIPEGYSVSREKKERFSLILESASTNQTSMYLCASSSGQGGNTEAFFGQGTRLTVV.

This clonotype occurred a few times. V and J are TRBV11-2 and TRBJ2-2, with 10 bases aligning to TRBD2. Germline CDR1 is SGHAT and CDR2 is FQNNGV. This CDR3 has 19 residues. The junction had 17 bases not matched to a gene; V was cut back by 3 bases and J by 7 bases. The CDR3 spells CASSFNVVAGGIGHGELFF. The CDR3 region has the DNA TGTGCCAGCAGCTTCAATGTCGTAGCGGGGGGTATTGGTCACGGGGAGCTGTTTTTT.

This clonotype was seen a single time. The genes are TRBV5-1 and TRBJ2-1; maybe TRBD2 (6 bases). Germline CDR1 and CDR2: SGHRS and YFSETQ. Trimming removed 4 bases from V and 7 bases from J, with 15 bases in between. The CDR3 runs 14 residues. Here the CDR3 reads CASSPPPEGNEQFF. As DNA, the CDR3 is TGCGCCAGCAGCCCGCCCCCGGAGGGGAATGAGCAGTTCTTC.

This clonotype was observed a handful of times. This chain links TRBV28 with TRBJ2-3; 9 bases fit TRBD2. The CDR3 extends over 16 amino acids. The junction had 9 bases not matched to a gene; V was cut back by 7 bases and J by 1 base. Germline V gene lookup returns CDR1 MDHEN and CDR2 SYDVKM. DNA for the CDR3: TGTGCCAGCATTCCCAGGGTAGCGGGAGGCACAGATACGCAGTATTTT. Translated: CASIPRVAGGTDTQYF.

J is TRBJ2-1 and V is TRBV20-1, with D perhaps TRBD2 (5 bases). The length of the CDR3 is 15 residues. Germline V lookup: CDR1 DFQATT, CDR2 SNEGSKA (reference sequence). V lost 7 bases and J lost 3, with 19 bases in between. CDR3 loop: CSVRGEGAYYNEQFF. The CDR3 DNA reads as TGCAGTGTTCGGGGAGAGGGAGCCTACTACAATGAGCAGTTCTTC.